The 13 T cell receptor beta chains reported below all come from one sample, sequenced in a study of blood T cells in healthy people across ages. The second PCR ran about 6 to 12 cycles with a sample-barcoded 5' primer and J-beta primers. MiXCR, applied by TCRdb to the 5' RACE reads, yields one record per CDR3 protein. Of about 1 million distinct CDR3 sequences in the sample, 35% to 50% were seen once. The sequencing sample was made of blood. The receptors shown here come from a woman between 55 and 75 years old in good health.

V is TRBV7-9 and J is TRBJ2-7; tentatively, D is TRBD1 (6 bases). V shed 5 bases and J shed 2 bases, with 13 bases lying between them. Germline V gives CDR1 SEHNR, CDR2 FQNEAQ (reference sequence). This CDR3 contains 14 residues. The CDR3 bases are TGTGCCAGCAGCGCGCACAGGGTCCCCTACGAGCAGTACTTC. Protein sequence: CASSAHRVPYEQYF.

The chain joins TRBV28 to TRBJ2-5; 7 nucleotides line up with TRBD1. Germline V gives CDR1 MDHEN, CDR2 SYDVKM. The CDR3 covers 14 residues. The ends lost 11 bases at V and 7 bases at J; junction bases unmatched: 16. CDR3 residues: CAAERGGPKVTQYF. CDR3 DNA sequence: TGTGCCGCCGAGCGAGGGGGCCCTAAGGTGACCCAGTACTTC.

CDR3: CASSSSGTSGRAYNEQFF. The CDR3 nucleotides read TGCGCCAGCAGTTCCTCCGGGACTAGCGGGAGGGCCTACAATGAGCAGTTCTTC. The chain has TRBV10-1 and TRBJ2-1; 16 bases align to TRBD2. The V gene end was trimmed by 5 bases and the J gene end by 2 bases; junction bases not matched to a gene: 6. The CDR3 contains 18 residues. Germline V CDR1 and CDR2: WNHNN, SYGVQD (reference sequence).

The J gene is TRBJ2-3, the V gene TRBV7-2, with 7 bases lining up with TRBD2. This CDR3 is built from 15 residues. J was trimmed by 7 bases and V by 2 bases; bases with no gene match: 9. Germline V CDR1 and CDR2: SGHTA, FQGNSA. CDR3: CASSLLVGRYNTQYF. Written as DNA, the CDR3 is TGTGCCAGCAGCTTATTGGTCGGGAGGTATAATACGCAGTATTTT.

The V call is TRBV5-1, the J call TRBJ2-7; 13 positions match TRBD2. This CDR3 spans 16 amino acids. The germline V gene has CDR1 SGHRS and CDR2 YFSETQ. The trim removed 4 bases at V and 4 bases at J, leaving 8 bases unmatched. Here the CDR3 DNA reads TGCGCCAGCAGCAAAGGGACTAGCGGGATCAATTACGAGCAGTACTTC. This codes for CASSKGTSGINYEQYF.

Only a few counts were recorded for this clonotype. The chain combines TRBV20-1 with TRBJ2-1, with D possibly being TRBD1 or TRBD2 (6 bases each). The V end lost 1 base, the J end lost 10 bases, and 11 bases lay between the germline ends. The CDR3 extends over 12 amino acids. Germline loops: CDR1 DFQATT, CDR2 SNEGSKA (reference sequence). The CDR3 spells CSARARGREQFF. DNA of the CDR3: TGCAGTGCTAGAGCCCGGGGGCGCGAGCAGTTCTTC.

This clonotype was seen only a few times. The CDR3 coding sequence is TGCAGCGTTGAGACAGGGGCTAACTATGGCTACACCTTC. Amino acids: CSVETGANYGYTF. The V call is TRBV29-1, the J call TRBJ1-2; the match to TRBD1 covers 8 bases. Looked up from germline, CDR1 is SQVTM and CDR2 is ANQGSEA. The V segment lost 3 bases and the J segment 0 bases; nucleotides outside the gene matches: 0. The CDR3 length is 13 residues.

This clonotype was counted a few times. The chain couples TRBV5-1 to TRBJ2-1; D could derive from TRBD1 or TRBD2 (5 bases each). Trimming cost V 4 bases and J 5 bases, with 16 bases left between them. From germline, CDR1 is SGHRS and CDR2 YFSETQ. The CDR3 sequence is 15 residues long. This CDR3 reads CASSVDNRDDNEQFF. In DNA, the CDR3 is TGCGCCAGCAGCGTGGACAACCGGGACGACAATGAGCAGTTCTTC. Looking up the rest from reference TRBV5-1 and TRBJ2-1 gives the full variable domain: KAGVTQTPRYLIKTRGQQVTLSCSPISGHRSVSWYQQTPGQGLQFLFEYFSETQRNKGNFPGRFSGRQFSNSRSEMNVSTLELGDSALYLCASSVDNRDDNEQFFGPGTRLTVL.

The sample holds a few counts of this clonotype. The DNA of the CDR3 is TGCGCCAGCAGCCTTGACGGGGTTAGCACTGAAGCTTTCTTT. It is translated as CASSLDGVSTEAFF. The rearrangement links TRBV5-1 to TRBJ1-1; no clear D. V lost 4 bases, J lost 4 bases, and 14 bases lay in between. This CDR3 is 14 amino acids long. Per the germline V gene, CDR1 is SGHRS and CDR2 is YFSETQ.

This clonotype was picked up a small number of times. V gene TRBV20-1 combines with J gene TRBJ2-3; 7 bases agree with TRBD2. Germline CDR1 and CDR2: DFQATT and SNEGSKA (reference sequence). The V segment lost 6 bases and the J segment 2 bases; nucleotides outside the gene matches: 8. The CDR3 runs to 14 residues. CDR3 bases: TGCAGTGCGACTAGCAAGGGGTTCACAGATACGCAGTATTTT. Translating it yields CSATSKGFTDTQYF.

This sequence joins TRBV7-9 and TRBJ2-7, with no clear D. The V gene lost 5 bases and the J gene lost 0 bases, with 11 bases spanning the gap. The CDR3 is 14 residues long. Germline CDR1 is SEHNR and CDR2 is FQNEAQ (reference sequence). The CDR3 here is CASSHKSVSYEQYF. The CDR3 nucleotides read TGTGCCAGCAGCCATAAGTCGGTCTCCTACGAGCAGTACTTC.

The CDR3 bases are TGTGCCAGCACGGGGGACGCCTACGAGCAGTACTTC. Its protein product is CASTGDAYEQYF. The V and J genes are TRBV2 and TRBJ2-7, with D possibly matching TRBD2 (6 bases). V gave up 7 bases and J gave up 2 bases, with 9 bases separating them. Germline-derived CDR1 and CDR2 are SNHLY and FYNNEI. The CDR3 runs to 12 residues.

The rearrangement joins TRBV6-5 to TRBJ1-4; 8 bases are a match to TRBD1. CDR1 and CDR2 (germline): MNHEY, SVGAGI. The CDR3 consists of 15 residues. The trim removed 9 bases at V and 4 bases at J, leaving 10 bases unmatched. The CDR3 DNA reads TGTGCCAGTCGACCGACAGGGGCTTATAATGAAAAACTGTTTTTT. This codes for CASRPTGAYNEKLFF.